What follows are 6 T cell receptor beta chains derived from one specimen sequenced in a study of blood T cells in healthy people across ages. A second PCR, run for roughly 7 to 11 cycles, used a sample-barcoded 5' primer plus a J-beta primer mix. TCRdb re-analysed the 5' RACE reads in MiXCR, keeping a single row per CDR3 protein. The data contain under 1,100,000 distinct CDR3 sequences, 20% to 25% of them singletons. These data were likewise used in another study, on T cells of mothers and their children.

The specimen sequenced was blood. The origin of the receptors is a girl aged 2-10 years in good health.

This clonotype has only a few counts. Just one base apart from a much larger clone, this may be a read error. This chain links TRBV5-1 with TRBJ2-7, with D perhaps matching TRBD1 or TRBD2 (5 bases each). The CDR3 totals 13 residues. Per the germline V gene, CDR1 is SGHRS and CDR2 is YFSETQ. The DNA of the CDR3 is TGCACCAGCAGCTTGGGGGTTAGATACGAGCAGTACTTC. It encodes CTSSLGVRYEQYF.

V is TRBV5-1 and J is TRBJ2-5; 9 bases are shared with TRBD2. The CDR3 has 15 residues. V lost 1 base to trimming and J lost 2 bases; unmatched junction nucleotides: 3. Germline V gene lookup returns CDR1 SGHRS and CDR2 YFSETQ. CDR3 loop: CASSLSGGFQETQYF. The CDR3, as DNA: TGCGCCAGCAGCTTGAGCGGGGGGTTTCAAGAGACCCAGTACTTC.

The CDR3 is CATLGDSVEQFF. The DNA of the CDR3 is TGTGCCACCTTAGGCGATTCGGTTGAGCAGTTCTTC. This chain joins TRBV24-1 and TRBJ2-1, with D hard to call. The CDR3 contains 12 residues. With 9 bases removed from V and 9 bases from J, the gap between germline ends came to 14 bases. Per the germline V gene, CDR1 is KGHDR and CDR2 is SFDVKD.

This clonotype was recorded a few times. The chain uses TRBV7-3 and TRBJ1-2; D gene unclear. V gave up 0 bases and J gave up 6 bases, with 8 bases separating them. The CDR3 has 13 amino acids. Germline values: CDR1 SGHTA, CDR2 FQGTGA. In DNA form, the CDR3 reads TGTGCCAGCAGCTTAACAGGAGCGGATGGCTACACCTTC. Translated: CASSLTGADGYTF.

V usage is TRBV18 and J usage is TRBJ2-1, with 16 bases lining up with TRBD2. The CDR3 spans 19 residues. Germline CDR1 is KGHSH and CDR2 is LQKENI. With 4 bases clipped from V and 3 bases from J, the junction kept 9 bases outside the gene matches. CDR3 DNA sequence: TGTGCCAGCTCACTACGCGGGACTAGCGGGAGGGCCAACTACAATGAGCAGTTCTTC. It codes for CASSLRGTSGRANYNEQFF.

This sequence joins TRBV6-5 and TRBJ1-5; D might be TRBD1 (5 bases). V was pared by 5 bases and J by 6 bases, with 11 bases between. The CDR3 covers 13 residues. Germline-derived CDR1 and CDR2 are MNHEY and SVGAGI. CDR3 nucleotide sequence: TGTGCCAGCAGTCAAGGGGTAGGTCAGCCCCAGCATTTT. This translates into CASSQGVGQPQHF.